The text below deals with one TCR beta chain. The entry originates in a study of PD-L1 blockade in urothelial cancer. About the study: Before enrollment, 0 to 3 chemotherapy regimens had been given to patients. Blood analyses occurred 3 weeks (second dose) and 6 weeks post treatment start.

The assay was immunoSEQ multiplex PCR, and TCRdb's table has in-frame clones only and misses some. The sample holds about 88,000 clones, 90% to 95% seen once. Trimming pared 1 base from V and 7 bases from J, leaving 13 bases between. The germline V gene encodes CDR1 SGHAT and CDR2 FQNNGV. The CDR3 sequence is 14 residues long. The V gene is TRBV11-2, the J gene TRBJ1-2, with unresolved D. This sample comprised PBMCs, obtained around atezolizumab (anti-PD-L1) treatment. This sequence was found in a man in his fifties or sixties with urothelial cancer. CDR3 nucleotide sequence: TGTGCCAGCAGCTTAGTATCGGGGTACAGTGGCTACACCTTC. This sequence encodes CASSLVSGYSGYTF.